A selection of T cell receptor beta chains follows, all from one sample in a study of radiotherapy plus CTLA-4 blockade in lung cancer. Some clones are missing from TCRdb's copy, which holds only in-frame ones; the method was immunoSEQ multiplex PCR. The table records 30,000 to 35,000 clones, approximately 75% of them present only once. The sample in question was peripheral blood, obtained from a patient treated with radiotherapy plus ipilimumab. These receptors were collected from a human donor with non-small cell lung cancer that progressed on radiotherapy plus ipilimumab. Each CDR3 is given with its conserved first and last residue. D genes are given only for firm matches. Size tells how often a clone was seen (once, few, many) or the class of an expanded clone, and some rows leave it out.

TRBJ2-7	TRBV6-1	NA	NA	CASSEGGGGLSYEQYF
TRBJ1-2	TRBV11-2	NA	NA	CASRTGANYGYTF
TRBJ1-1	TRBV6-6	TRBD1	NA	CASSYWTGLNTEAFF
TRBJ1-3	TRBV29-1	TRBD1	NA	CSATGGVSGNTIYF
TRBJ2-7	TRBV7-2	TRBD1	NA	CASRDRGLSYEQYF
TRBJ2-2	TRBV2	NA	few	CASQGNRYTGELFF
TRBJ2-1	TRBV11-2	NA	once	CASSGGLGPYNEQFF
TRBJ2-7	TRBV18	TRBD1	NA	CASSQDRVYEQYF
TRBJ1-5	TRBV6-6	NA	few	CASSYGRGQPQHF
NA	TRBV5-1	NA	few	CASSFIPRSISSYEQYF
TRBJ2-7	TRBV27	NA	NA	CASSLPGAREQYF
TRBJ2-5	TRBV19	NA	NA	CASSTHIPTVIQYF
TRBJ2-7	TRBV27	TRBD2	NA	CASTWGGAISTSEQYF
TRBJ1-2	TRBV4-1	TRBD1	NA	CASSHPGGQYFYGYTF
TRBJ2-7	TRBV19	NA	many	CASSTLAGATYEQYF
TRBJ2-7	TRBV15	TRBD2	NA	CATSSHNSGGYEQYF
TRBJ2-5	TRBV7-2	TRBD2	NA	CASSLLAGVQETQYF
TRBJ1-6	TRBV6-1	TRBD1	NA	CASSLGQGLNSPLHF
TRBJ1-2	TRBV10-3	TRBD1	NA	CAISPGQGVVGYTF
TRBJ1-5	TRBV2	TRBD1	few	CASSERGQEQPQHF
TRBJ2-3	TRBV5-6	TRBD2	NA	CASSLTSGFGTDTQYF
TRBJ2-3	TRBV9	NA	NA	CASSVEGWSTDTQYF
TRBJ2-1	TRBV7-2	TRBD2	NA	CASSFAGGSGNEQFF
TRBJ2-2	TRBV6-1	TRBD2	once	CASSESGTNTGELFF
TRBJ2-7	TRBV5-1	NA	NA	CASSSVRF
TRBJ2-5	TRBV2	TRBD2	NA	CASSEGGGALETQYF
TRBJ2-2	TRBV13	TRBD1	few	CASSQDRGNTGELFF
TRBJ2-1	TRBV6-1	TRBD2	NA	CASSEEASGARNEQFF
TRBJ1-1	TRBV6-6	NA	NA	CASSNLRSTEAFF
TRBJ1-5	TRBV18	NA	NA	CASSPPGGGQPQHF
TRBJ2-3	TRBV9	NA	NA	CASSARDTDTQYF
TRBJ1-5	TRBV6-1	NA	few	CASSEAGGTFNQPQHF
TRBJ2-1	TRBV19	TRBD1	once	CASSKQGNEQFF
TRBJ2-2	TRBV6-1	TRBD2	NA	CASNPSGESTGELFF
TRBJ2-1	TRBV7-3	NA	NA	CARVKGGDEQFF
TRBJ2-3	TRBV4-2	TRBD2	once	CASSQESPGLPSTDTQYF
TRBJ2-7	TRBV7-2	TRBD2	once	CASSLSEAGGLAYEQYF
TRBJ2-6	TRBV7-7	NA	once	CASSPNSGANVLTF
TRBJ2-3	TRBV19	NA	NA	CASSMGASVAGTQYF
TRBJ1-4	TRBV6-5	NA	NA	CASSQRPLAGEKLFF
TRBJ2-3	TRBV7-7	NA	NA	CASSLGGHADTQYF
TRBJ2-2	TRBV5-4	TRBD1	NA	CASSLEQGARTGELFF
TRBJ2-3	TRBV19	NA	NA	CASSSPVGGGGTDTQYF
TRBJ1-3	TRBV9	TRBD1	NA	CASSVQGGSGNTIYF
TRBJ2-7	TRBV10-1	TRBD1	NA	CASSPGQIAEQYF
TRBJ1-1	TRBV7-9	NA	few	CASSPAGVSVEAFF